The 28 T cell receptor beta chains below were found in one sample sequenced in a study of identical twins. TCRdb reprocessed the 5' RACE reads with MiXCR, giving one entry per CDR3 protein. The sample lists fewer than 900,000 distinct CDR3 sequences; 15% to 20% were seen once. The sample was also linked to a second study, of T cells expressing NK-cell markers.

Input material: PBMCs. Source of these receptors: a woman aged 18-35 years in good health.

The chain recombines TRBV20-1 with TRBJ1-2; D ambiguous. CDR1 and CDR2 (germline): DFQATT, SNEGSKA (reference sequence). The CDR3 spans 13 residues. V lost 1 base, J lost 4 bases, and 10 bases lay in between. The CDR3 is CSARVGGGYGYTF. In nucleotides, the CDR3 is TGCAGTGCTAGAGTCGGCGGCGGCTATGGCTACACCTTC.

This rearrangement joins TRBV5-1 to TRBJ2-2, with a possible D match to TRBD1 (5 bases). The germline gives CDR1 SGHRS, CDR2 YFSETQ. This CDR3 has 13 amino acids. Trimming shortened V by 4 bases and J by 5 bases, and 9 bases separated the two germline ends. For the CDR3, the DNA is TGCGCCAGCAGCATAGGGGTTACCGGGGAGCTGTTTTTT. This translates into CASSIGVTGELFF.

This CDR3 reads CASSLAGGLGYNEQFF. For the CDR3, the DNA is TGCGCCAGCAGTCTGGCGGGCGGATTAGGGTACAATGAGCAGTTCTTC. The chain links TRBV5-1 to TRBJ2-1; D may be TRBD2 (5 bases). CDR1 SGHRS and CDR2 YFSETQ come from the germline V gene. V was trimmed by 5 bases and J by 4 bases, leaving 19 bases between them. The CDR3 is made up of 16 amino acids.

The chain joins TRBV21-1 to TRBJ2-1; TRBD2, the D gene given by the table, was not confirmed from the DNA. TRBV21-1 is designated a pseudogene. There are 15 residues in the CDR3. The CDR3 DNA reads as TGTGCCAGCAGCACCACTCTAGCGGGAGAGGGTGAGCAGTTCTTC. Its protein is CASSTTLAGEGEQFF.

The chain uses TRBV20-1 and TRBJ1-6, with D perhaps matching TRBD1 (5 bases). Trimming removed 5 bases from V and 8 bases from J, with 19 bases in between. Per germline, CDR1 DFQATT and CDR2 SNEGSKA (reference sequence). There are 15 residues in the CDR3. DNA for the CDR3: TGCAGTGCTCCCCTTGATATACAGGATCATTCACCCCTCCACTTT. Its translation is CSAPLDIQDHSPLHF.

This clonotype showed up just a few times. The chain couples TRBV7-9 to TRBJ2-1; TRBD2 matches 8 bases. With V trimmed by 3 bases and J by 8 bases, 3 bases remained unmatched. There are 13 residues in the CDR3. CDR1 is SEHNR, CDR2 FQNEAQ, per germline (reference sequence). The CDR3 spells CASSFGGADEQFF. Written as DNA, the CDR3 is TGTGCCAGCAGCTTCGGGGGGGCGGATGAGCAGTTCTTC.

This clonotype came up a few times. V usage is TRBV20-1 and J usage is TRBJ2-1, with D possibly being TRBD2 (6 bases). Germline V lookup: CDR1 DFQATT, CDR2 SNEGSKA (reference sequence). Trimming removed 3 bases at V and 0 bases at J, with 15 bases between. The CDR3 contains 16 residues. CDR3 residues: CSASGSGGISYNEQFF. The CDR3 region has the DNA TGCAGTGCTAGTGGGTCCGGCGGGATCTCCTACAATGAGCAGTTCTTC.

This clonotype has only a few counts. The chain carries TRBV5-1 and TRBJ2-7; TRBD2 aligns across 7 bases. With V trimmed by 2 bases and J by 3 bases, 8 bases remained unmatched. The V gene's germline CDR1 is SGHRS and CDR2 YFSETQ. CDR3 size: 15 residues. CDR3 protein: CASSLAGPRGYEQYF. CDR3 DNA sequence: TGCGCCAGCAGCTTAGCGGGACCAAGGGGCTACGAGCAGTACTTC.

The chain joins TRBV28 to TRBJ2-1, with 8 bases identical to TRBD2. V lost 4 bases to trimming and J lost 7 bases; unmatched junction nucleotides: 9. CDR3 length: 15 amino acids. In germline, CDR1 is MDHEN, CDR2 SYDVKM. CDR3: CASSSFGGAWNEQFF. The CDR3 DNA sequence: TGTGCCAGCAGTTCCTTCGGGGGGGCCTGGAATGAGCAGTTCTTC.

The chain carries TRBV5-1 and TRBJ2-1, with TRBD1 matching 7 bases. This CDR3 comprises 15 residues. CDR1 and CDR2 (germline): SGHRS, YFSETQ. The J segment lost 6 bases and the V segment lost 0 bases, leaving 6 bases of the junction unmatched. CDR3 in amino acids: CASSLALTGPNEQFF. CDR3 bases: TGCGCCAGCAGCTTGGCCCTGACAGGGCCCAATGAGCAGTTCTTC.

This chain uses TRBV3-1 with TRBJ1-1; no reliable D call. Trimming stripped 7 bases from V and 0 bases from J, with 12 bases between. The V gene's germline CDR1 is LGHDT and CDR2 YNNKEL (reference sequence). This CDR3 comprises 14 residues. The chain's CDR3 is CASTQSHMNTEAFF. The CDR3 DNA follows: TGTGCCAGCACCCAGTCTCACATGAACACTGAAGCTTTCTTT. The full variable domain, its missing parts supplied by reference TRBV3-1 and TRBJ1-1, is DTAVSQTPKYLVTQMGNDKSIKCEQNLGHDTMYWYKQDSKKFLKIMFSYNNKELIINETVPNRFSPKSPDKAHLNLHINSLELGDSAVYFCASTQSHMNTEAFFGQGTRLTVV.

This clonotype was found a few times. V is TRBV5-1 and J is TRBJ2-1; D tentatively reads TRBD1 or TRBD2 (5 bases each). The CDR3 spans 15 residues. Per the germline V gene, CDR1 is SGHRS and CDR2 is YFSETQ. V was pared by 6 bases and J by 0 bases, with 13 bases between. This CDR3 reads CASKEDTTSYNEQFF. The CDR3 region has the DNA TGCGCCAGCAAGGAGGACACTACCTCCTACAATGAGCAGTTCTTC.

CDR3 region: CASSVSLAEETQYF. CDR3 DNA sequence: TGTGCCAGCAGCGTATCACTAGCGGAAGAGACCCAGTACTTC. The V gene is TRBV9, the J gene TRBJ2-5; 8 nucleotides align to TRBD2. The germline CDR1 and CDR2 sequences are SGDLS and YYNGEE. This CDR3 comprises 14 residues. V was clipped by 1 base and J by 3 bases; unmatched bases: 2.

The chain couples TRBV4-3 to TRBJ2-5, with D possibly being TRBD1 or TRBD2 (5 bases each). The CDR3 contains 14 residues. Germline lookup yields CDR1 LGHNA and CDR2 YSLEER. Trimming removed 9 bases from V and 1 base from J, with 15 bases in between. CDR3 in DNA: TGCGCCAGAGGTTTGGGACGCCTCCAAGAGACCCAGTACTTC. It codes for CARGLGRLQETQYF.

A few counts support this clonotype. The chain recombines TRBV12-3 or TRBV12-4 with TRBJ2-1; TRBD2 agrees at 9 bases. After removal of 1 base from V and 9 bases from J, the junction contained 4 bases not matched to a gene. This CDR3 has 14 residues. For the CDR3, the DNA is TGTGCCAGCAGTTTAGGGCCGACTAGCGGTGAGCAGTTCTTC. Protein: CASSLGPTSGEQFF.

The sample holds a few counts of this clonotype. The J gene is TRBJ1-5, the V gene TRBV18; unclear D gene. Germline V gene data show CDR1 as KGHSH and CDR2 as LQKENI. The CDR3 is made up of 14 amino acids. The ends were cut back, 3 bases at V and 6 bases at J, with 12 bases in the middle. The CDR3 nucleotides are TGTGCCAGCTCACCGGCTCAGCGCGGTCAGCCCCAGCATTTT. Translating gives CASSPAQRGQPQHF.

This clonotype was observed a handful of times. This chain uses TRBV20-1 with TRBJ2-3; D unresolved. The CDR3 runs 14 residues. Germline lookup yields CDR1 DFQATT and CDR2 SNEGSKA (reference sequence). V was trimmed by 3 bases and J by 2 bases, leaving 12 bases between them. The CDR3 DNA is TGCAGTGCTAGGGCGGCAGGTCTCACAGATACGCAGTATTTT. It is translated as CSARAAGLTDTQYF.

This clonotype was counted a few times. V and J are TRBV12-3 or TRBV12-4 and TRBJ2-2; the match to TRBD2 covers 13 bases. Trimming took 6 bases from V and 6 from J; bases not matched to a gene: 7. The CDR3 has 16 residues. CDR3: CASSLGTSGVSGELFF. The CDR3 nucleotides are TGTGCCAGCAGCCTCGGGACTAGCGGGGTGTCCGGGGAGCTGTTTTTT.

This clonotype came up many times. The chain combines TRBV5-1 with TRBJ1-5; D remains unclear. Between the trimmed V and J ends, which lost 1 base and 4 bases, there was a span of 9 bases. This CDR3 region has 14 residues. Germline CDR1 reads SGHRS; CDR2 reads YFSETQ. CDR3 protein: CASSLRRVNQPQHF. In nucleotides, the CDR3 is TGCGCCAGCAGCTTGAGACGGGTTAATCAGCCCCAGCATTTT.

This clonotype was observed a handful of times. Germline is not matched at one junction end, which may reflect a read error. The chain joins TRBV6-1 to TRBJ1-6; D unclear. Per germline, CDR1 MNHNS and CDR2 SASEGT. The CDR3 is 13 residues long. The CDR3: CQNPTGETSPLHF. The CDR3 DNA is TGCCAGAACCCAACCGGGGAGACCTCACCCCTCCACTTT.

This clonotype showed up just a few times. This chain uses TRBV27 with TRBJ2-7; 10 positions agree with TRBD1. CDR3 size: 13 residues. Germline V lookup: CDR1 MNHEY, CDR2 SMNVEV (reference sequence). V was pared by 2 bases and J by 6 bases, with 1 base of the junction left unmatched. This CDR3 reads CASSLRQGAEQYF. For the CDR3, the DNA is TGTGCCAGCAGTTTAAGACAGGGGGCCGAGCAGTACTTC.

CDR3 nucleotides: TGTGCCAGCAGCCTAATAGGGAGGGAGGGCTACGAGCAGTACTTC. Translated: CASSLIGREGYEQYF. The genes are TRBV7-2 and TRBJ2-7, with 7 bases fitting TRBD2. This CDR3 spans 15 amino acids. The germline gives CDR1 SGHTA, CDR2 FQGNSA. The junction had 10 bases not matched to a gene; V was cut back by 5 bases and J by 3 bases.

CDR3 sequence: CAISETRLGETQYF. The CDR3 DNA follows: TGTGCCATCAGTGAGACGAGACTCGGAGAGACCCAGTACTTC. This chain links TRBV10-3 with TRBJ2-5; D unresolved. The V end lost 2 bases, the J end lost 4 bases, and 11 bases lay between the germline ends. The length of the CDR3 is 14 residues. Germline assignment: CDR1 ENHRY and CDR2 SYGVKD.

This clonotype was detected ten times or more. This chain joins TRBV12-3 or TRBV12-4 and TRBJ2-1; TRBD2 matches 8 bases. The CDR3 is made up of 13 amino acids. With V trimmed by 2 bases and J by 6 bases, 0 bases remained unmatched. CDR3 region: CASSLSGGNEQFF. The CDR3 DNA sequence: TGTGCCAGCAGTTTAAGCGGGGGCAATGAGCAGTTCTTC.

This clonotype has a handful of counts. The J gene is TRBJ2-3, the V gene TRBV10-3; tentative D call: TRBD1 (5 bases). Germline CDR1 and CDR2: ENHRY and SYGVKD. Trimming removed 3 bases at V and 6 bases at J, with 13 bases between. The CDR3 extends over 14 amino acids. CDR3 region: CAISEVGGADTQYF. Here the CDR3 DNA reads TGTGCCATCAGTGAAGTTGGTGGGGCGGATACGCAGTATTTT.

V is TRBV12-3 or TRBV12-4 and J is TRBJ2-3; 10 bases map to TRBD2. CDR3 length equals 15 residues. J was trimmed by 3 bases and V by 6 bases; bases with no gene match: 6. The CDR3 coding sequence is TGTGCCAGCAGATCCGGGACTAGCGTAACAGATACGCAGTATTTT. The encoded protein is CASRSGTSVTDTQYF.

The V call is TRBV12-3 or TRBV12-4, the J call TRBJ2-1, with a possible D match to TRBD2 (6 bases). This CDR3 region has 15 residues. V was clipped by 7 bases and J by 7 bases, with 20 bases between them. The CDR3 sequence is CASNPKWGDGNEQFF. The CDR3 coding sequence is TGTGCCAGCAACCCAAAGTGGGGGGACGGGAATGAGCAGTTCTTC.

Notes on this clonotype: A much larger clone lies one base from this, so it may be a read error. The genes are TRBV12-3 or TRBV12-4 and TRBJ2-1, with 11 bases fitting TRBD2. This CDR3 region has 18 residues. CDR3 sequence (DNA): TGTACCAGCAATTTTGCCCCCTTAGCGGGAGGGCCGAACAATGAGCAGTTCTTC. Its protein product is CTSNFAPLAGGPNNEQFF.